A single sample is the source of the 15 T cell receptor beta chains below, sequenced in a study of naive and memory T cell subsets. An oligonucleotide containing a UMI was ligated to the 3' end of TCR cDNA. Ligated cDNA underwent four rounds of PCR with nested alpha and beta constant region primers and SP2. TCRdb processed the 5' RACE reads anew with MiXCR; each CDR3 protein has one entry. The sample lists about 62,000 distinct CDR3 sequences, less than 10% occurring once. All receptors come from a female donor in good health.

The chain couples TRBV27 to TRBJ2-2; D remains ambiguous. Trimming shortened V by 8 bases and J by 3 bases, and 16 bases separated the two germline ends. Germline-derived CDR1 and CDR2 are MNHEY and SMNVEV (reference sequence). This CDR3 has 15 residues. The CDR3: CASLRTYSHTGELFF. The CDR3 DNA reads as TGTGCCAGCTTAAGAACCTACAGTCACACCGGGGAGCTGTTTTTT.

Of note for this clonotype: A much larger clone lies a single base off, so this may be a read error. The chain recombines TRBV6-1 with TRBJ1-5; D remains ambiguous. The V end was cut by 5 bases, the J end by 4 bases, with 3 bases between. The germline gives CDR1 MNHNS, CDR2 SASEGT. The CDR3 is made up of 11 amino acids. This chain's CDR3 is CASSKNQPQHF. In DNA, the CDR3 is TGTGCCAGCAGTAAAAATCAGCCCCAGCATTTT.

This clonotype has a count of ten or more. The rearrangement joins TRBV18 to TRBJ1-5; TRBD1 is a possible D gene (5 bases). V was shortened by 3 bases and J by 9 bases, with 15 bases between the two germline ends. CDR3 length: 14 residues. Per the germline V gene, CDR1 is KGHSH and CDR2 is LQKENI. The chain's CDR3 is CASSPRQGDSPQHF. CDR3 DNA: TGTGCCAGCTCACCGAGGCAGGGCGACTCGCCCCAGCATTTT. The whole variable domain, filled in from reference TRBV18 and TRBJ1-5, reads NAGVMQNPRHLVRRRGQEARLRCSPMKGHSHVYWYRQLPEEGLKFMVYLQKENIIDESGMPKERFSAEFPKEGPSILRIQQVVRGDSAAYFCASSPRQGDSPQHFGDGTRLSIL.

This clonotype was detected only a few times. V usage is TRBV27 and J usage is TRBJ2-7; the match to TRBD1 covers 7 bases. The CDR3 length is 13 residues. V dropped 6 bases and J dropped 1; count of bases not matched to a gene: 3. Germline V lookup: CDR1 MNHEY, CDR2 SMNVEV (reference sequence). CDR3 sequence reads: CASSTGVSYEQYF. The CDR3, as DNA: TGTGCCAGCAGCACAGGGGTGTCCTACGAGCAGTACTTC.

This clonotype was counted at least ten times. The chain carries TRBV12-3 or TRBV12-4 and TRBJ1-6, with D hard to call. V dropped 5 bases and J dropped 11 bases, with 13 bases sitting between them. The CDR3 contains 13 residues. As DNA, the CDR3 is TGTGCCAGCAGTCTACTTCATGAGGCACCCCTCCACTTT. This sequence encodes CASSLLHEAPLHF.

At least ten counts were recorded for this clonotype. J is TRBJ2-3 and V is TRBV10-2; maybe TRBD2 (7 bases). In germline, CDR1 is WSHSY, CDR2 SAAADI. V shed 6 bases and J shed 1 base, with 14 bases lying between them. The CDR3 totals 15 residues. DNA for the CDR3: TGCGCCAGCAGCGAGGGGGGGATGGGCACAGATACGCAGTATTTT. This codes for CASSEGGMGTDTQYF.

The chain has TRBV28 and TRBJ2-7, with no clear D. Trimming shortened V by 6 bases and J by 7 bases, and 13 bases separated the two germline ends. Germline V gene lookup returns CDR1 MDHEN and CDR2 SYDVKM. There are 12 residues in the CDR3. The CDR3 nucleotides read TGTGCCAGCAGATCATCGGTAGGGGAGCAGTACTTC. As protein: CASRSSVGEQYF.

This clonotype was counted at least ten times. The chain is built from TRBV7-2 and TRBJ1-2, with D maybe TRBD1 (5 bases). Germline V gives CDR1 SGHTA, CDR2 FQGNSA. Trimming removed 4 bases at V and 6 bases at J, with 15 bases between. This CDR3 has 14 residues. The CDR3 loop reads CASSWSGTDDGYTF. The CDR3 DNA is TGTGCCAGCAGCTGGTCCGGGACGGACGATGGCTACACCTTC.

In this sample, this clonotype turned up a few times. This chain uses TRBV4-1 with TRBJ1-1; unclear D gene. V was pared by 1 base and J by 4 bases, with 13 bases between. The CDR3 has 15 residues. CDR1 is MGHRA, CDR2 YSYEKL, per germline. The CDR3 DNA reads as TGCGCCAGCAGCCAAGCTCCTTTAACAGCCACTGAAGCTTTCTTT. It yields the protein CASSQAPLTATEAFF.

This clonotype occurred many times. The chain carries TRBV5-1 and TRBJ1-1; D is undetermined. The CDR3 consists of 15 residues. The V gene lost 4 bases and the J gene lost 0 bases, with 13 bases spanning the gap. CDR1 is SGHRS, CDR2 YFSETQ, per germline. The CDR3: CASSHGGRVNTEAFF. The CDR3 region has the DNA TGCGCCAGCAGCCACGGAGGGCGGGTGAACACTGAAGCTTTCTTT.

This clonotype was picked up many times. The chain joins TRBV28 to TRBJ2-1; no firm D call. V dropped 5 bases and J dropped 0 bases, with 17 bases sitting between them. The CDR3 is 17 amino acids. CDR1 is MDHEN and CDR2 is SYDVKM in the germline V gene. CDR3 sequence (DNA): TGTGCCAGCAGTGGGTTTTCGGAGATAAGCTCCTACAATGAGCAGTTCTTC. It is translated as CASSGFSEISSYNEQFF.

Only a few counts were recorded for this clonotype. One end of the junction fails to match germline, which may point to a read error. This chain uses TRBV14 with TRBJ2-5; TRBD2 matches at 7 bases. This CDR3 is built from 16 residues. CDR1 SGHDN and CDR2 FVKESK come from the germline V gene. This chain's CDR3 is CVSSQAWGSGIETQYF. The CDR3 DNA sequence: TGTGTCAGCAGCCAAGCCTGGGGGAGCGGGATAGAGACCCAGTACTTC.

The sample holds a few counts of this clonotype. The chain carries TRBV19 and TRBJ2-7; possibly TRBD1 for D (5 bases). This CDR3 is built from 13 residues. V was shortened by 3 bases and J by 0 bases, with 6 bases between the two germline ends. The germline V gene has CDR1 LNHDA and CDR2 SQIVND (reference sequence). As DNA, the CDR3 is TGTGCCAGTAGTATTGACAGCTCCTACGAGCAGTACTTC. It codes for CASSIDSSYEQYF.

The chain carries TRBV30 and TRBJ2-6; TRBD1 matches at 12 bases. Trimming removed 4 bases from V and 5 bases from J; junction bases left unmatched: 9. Germline loops: CDR1 GTSNPN, CDR2 SVGIG (reference sequence). The CDR3 is 17 residues long. The CDR3 sequence is CAWTRDRGLSRANVLTF. The CDR3 DNA follows: TGTGCCTGGACGAGGGACAGGGGGCTTTCTAGGGCCAACGTCCTGACTTTC. The variable domain in full, completed from reference TRBV30 and TRBJ2-6, reads SQTIHQWPATLVQPVGSPLSLECTVEGTSNPNLYWYRQAAGRGLQLLFYSVGIGQISSEVPQNLSASRPQDRQFILSSKKLLLSDSGFYLCAWTRDRGLSRANVLTFGAGSRLTVL.

In regard to this clonotype: Being one base from a much bigger clone, this may be a read error. The V gene is TRBV2, the J gene TRBJ2-5, with TRBD1 as a possible D gene (6 bases). Germline values: CDR1 SNHLY, CDR2 FYNNEI. The CDR3 runs 16 residues. V shed 4 bases and J shed 0 bases, with 15 bases lying between them. The CDR3 protein is CASSAGSGHYQETQYF. The CDR3 coding sequence is TGTGCCAGCAGTGCGGGGTCGGGACACTACCAAGAGACCCAGTACTTC.